Below are 22 T cell receptor beta chains sequenced from a single sample in a study of blood T cell repertoires in COVID-19. Profiling relied on immunoSEQ multiplex PCR, and the TCRdb table lists in-frame clones only, not all of them. The sample contains roughly 200,000 clones, about 95% of which appear only once. What was sequenced was peripheral blood. These receptors were collected from a man aged 30 to 45 with COVID-19, enrolled during active disease.

The rearrangement links TRBV11-2 to TRBJ1-2, with TRBD1 matching 9 bases. J gave up 5 bases and V 3 bases, and 4 bases lay outside the gene matches. Per germline, CDR1 SGHAT and CDR2 FQNNGV. This CDR3 has 14 amino acids. CDR3 sequence (DNA): TGTGCCAGCAGCTTCGGGACAGGGTGGTATGGCTACACCTTC. Its translation: CASSFGTGWYGYTF. The variable domain in full, with the rest retrieved from reference TRBV11-2 and TRBJ1-2, is EAGVAQSPRYKIIEKRQSVAFWCNPISGHATLYWYQQILGQGPKLLIQFQNNGVVDDSQLPKDRFSAERLKGVDSTLKIQPAKLEDSAVYLCASSFGTGWYGYTFGSGTRLTVV.

V is TRBV11-1 and J is TRBJ2-3, with unresolved D. Germline values: CDR1 SGHAT, CDR2 FQDESV (reference sequence). The CDR3 has 15 amino acids. V lost 3 bases and J lost 4, with 14 bases in between. The CDR3 DNA reads as TGTGCCAGCAGCTTTGCAGGTCGATTTTCAGATACGCAGTATTTT. Translation gives CASSFAGRFSDTQYF.

This clone came up once. V and J are TRBV4-1 and TRBJ1-1, with 7 bases identical to TRBD1. Trimming took 0 bases from V and 3 from J; bases not matched to a gene: 10. Germline-derived CDR1 and CDR2 are MGHRA and YSYEKL. The CDR3 sequence is 17 residues long. The CDR3 DNA is TGCGCCAGCAGCCAAGATCGACAGGGAAGGGGGGACACTGAAGCTTTCTTT. Translating it yields CASSQDRQGRGDTEAFF.

The chain uses TRBV11-3 and TRBJ2-1; D perhaps matches TRBD2 (6 bases). Germline V CDR1 and CDR2: SGHNT, YENEEA. The CDR3 sequence is 13 residues long. Trimming shortened V by 1 base and J by 10 bases, and 11 bases separated the two germline ends. This CDR3 is CASSLGGGGEQFF. The CDR3 nucleotides are TGTGCCAGCAGCTTAGGGGGTGGAGGGGAGCAGTTCTTC.

CDR3 nucleotide sequence: TGTGCCAGCAGTGAGCCCGCAGGGGCCACCTACAATGAGCAGTTCTTC. The encoded protein is CASSEPAGATYNEQFF. This chain uses TRBV6-1 with TRBJ2-1, with D perhaps matching TRBD1 (6 bases). CDR1 and CDR2 (germline): MNHNS, SASEGT. Trimming left V 3 bases short and J 2 bases short, with 14 bases between. The length of the CDR3 is 16 residues.

The chain combines TRBV18 with TRBJ2-7, with D perhaps matching TRBD2 (5 bases). Germline V gene data show CDR1 as KGHSH and CDR2 as LQKENI. Deletions cut 2 bases from V and 3 bases from J, with 14 bases between. The CDR3 sequence is 15 residues long. The CDR3 DNA is TGTGCCAGCTCACCAACCGGGGAATCCTTCTACGAGCAGTACTTC. Protein product: CASSPTGESFYEQYF.

The genes are TRBV12-5 and TRBJ2-3, with D possibly TRBD2 on 7 matching bases. This CDR3 comprises 14 residues. V lost 8 bases and J 2 bases, leaving 14 bases between the germline ends. In germline, CDR1 is LGHNT, CDR2 FRNRAP. In nucleotides, the CDR3 is TGTGCTAGTATGAGGGGGGGCCCCACAGATACGCAGTATTTT. Its translation: CASMRGGPTDTQYF.

V is TRBV5-1 and J is TRBJ1-2; the D gene is possibly TRBD1 (5 bases). This CDR3 contains 15 residues. Between the trimmed V and J ends, which lost 4 bases and 3 bases, there was a span of 16 bases. Germline V gene data show CDR1 as SGHRS and CDR2 as YFSETQ. CDR3 nucleotides: TGCGCCAGCAGCGGTACGCGGGGCGCTGACTATGGCTACACCTTC. Translated: CASSGTRGADYGYTF.

V usage is TRBV5-4 and J usage is TRBJ1-1; D not resolved. From germline, CDR1 is SGHNT and CDR2 YYREEE (reference sequence). This CDR3 is 17 amino acids long. Between the trimmed V and J ends, which lost 0 bases and 7 bases, there was a span of 22 bases. CDR3 loop: CASSLDPLGSASDEAFF. DNA of the CDR3: TGTGCCAGCAGCTTGGACCCCCTAGGTAGCGCATCAGATGAAGCTTTCTTT.

V and J are TRBV2 and TRBJ1-1, with D possibly TRBD1 on 5 matching bases. The CDR3 totals 14 residues. V was pared by 6 bases and J by 0 bases, with 11 bases between. Looked up from germline, CDR1 is SNHLY and CDR2 is FYNNEI. The CDR3 DNA is TGTGCCAGCAGGGTACAGGACCTGAACACTGAAGCTTTCTTT. Its translation: CASRVQDLNTEAFF.

V and J are TRBV6-1 and TRBJ2-5; D is uncertain. V dropped 3 bases and J dropped 2 bases, with 7 bases sitting between them. Germline V lookup: CDR1 MNHNS, CDR2 SASEGT. The CDR3 has 13 amino acids. CDR3 amino acids: CASSDTAQETQYF. CDR3 coding DNA: TGTGCCAGCAGTGATACAGCACAAGAGACCCAGTACTTC.

The V and J genes are TRBV6-5 and TRBJ2-1; possible D gene TRBD2, 6 bases. Germline CDR1 is MNHEY and CDR2 is SVGAGI. The CDR3 is made up of 12 amino acids. V was shortened by 6 bases and J by 12 bases, with 15 bases between the two germline ends. This CDR3 reads CASSPDGGPQFF. The CDR3 region has the DNA TGTGCCAGCAGCCCCGACGGGGGACCGCAGTTCTTC.

The chain recombines TRBV5-1 with TRBJ1-6; D perhaps matches TRBD1 (6 bases). Trimming left V 5 bases short and J 0 bases short, with 15 bases between. CDR1 is SGHRS, CDR2 YFSETQ, per germline. CDR3 length: 17 amino acids. Written as DNA, the CDR3 is TGCGCCAGCAGTACGAATACAGGGAGCTCCTATAATTCACCCCTCCACTTT. It codes for CASSTNTGSSYNSPLHF. Full variable domain (outside the CDR3, taken from reference TRBV5-1 and TRBJ1-6): KAGVTQTPRYLIKTRGQQVTLSCSPISGHRSVSWYQQTPGQGLQFLFEYFSETQRNKGNFPGRFSGRQFSNSRSEMNVSTLELGDSALYLCASSTNTGSSYNSPLHFGNGTRLTVT.

The chain is built from TRBV4-1 and TRBJ1-5, with a tentative D call TRBD1 (5 bases). CDR1 MGHRA and CDR2 YSYEKL come from the germline V gene. The V end was cut by 1 base, the J end by 3 bases, with 7 bases between. The CDR3 sequence is 14 residues long. CDR3 nucleotide sequence: TGCGCCAGCAGCCAAGGACAGAACAATCAGCCCCAGCATTTT. Translated: CASSQGQNNQPQHF.

V gene TRBV5-1 combines with J gene TRBJ2-3; 13 bases match TRBD2. Germline assignment: CDR1 SGHRS and CDR2 YFSETQ. After removal of 3 bases from V and 4 bases from J, the junction contained 5 bases not matched to a gene. The CDR3 loop spans 16 amino acids. Here the CDR3 DNA reads TGCGCCAGCAGCTCACGGACTAGCGGGGGTGCAGATACGCAGTATTTT. Encoded protein: CASSSRTSGGADTQYF.

This clone was detected a few times. The chain joins TRBV28 to TRBJ1-5; TRBD1 aligns across 12 bases. The trim removed 6 bases at V and 7 bases at J, leaving 10 bases unmatched. The CDR3 is made up of 16 amino acids. The germline CDR1 and CDR2 sequences are MDHEN and SYDVKM. The CDR3 bases are TGTGCCAGCAGGATCCCCGGGACAGGGGGCCGGCAGCCCCAGCATTTT. It codes for CASRIPGTGGRQPQHF.

The gene calls are TRBV3-1 (or the pseudogene TRBV3-2) and TRBJ1-6, with TRBD1 as a possible D gene (5 bases). This CDR3 contains 15 residues. Trimming removed 7 bases at V and 9 bases at J, with 19 bases between. Germline V CDR1 and CDR2: LGHDT, YNNKEL (reference sequence). The CDR3 coding sequence is TGTGCCAGCAACCTAAACACCGCGGGGGGTTCACCCCTCCACTTT. Its protein product is CASNLNTAGGSPLHF.

The chain has TRBV6-5 and TRBJ1-2; D possibly corresponds to TRBD1 (5 bases). The CDR3 extends over 13 amino acids. The V gene's germline CDR1 is MNHEY and CDR2 SVGAGI. V was trimmed by 6 bases and J by 2 bases, leaving 10 bases between them. In nucleotides, the CDR3 is TGTGCCAGCAGCCCCAGGGTAAACTATGGCTACACCTTC. Protein: CASSPRVNYGYTF.

This clone was counted a single time. The chain combines TRBV4-1 with TRBJ1-2, with D possibly being TRBD1 (5 bases). The V end lost 0 bases, the J end lost 4 bases, and 9 bases lay between the germline ends. The germline CDR1 and CDR2 sequences are MGHRA and YSYEKL. The CDR3 contains 14 residues. The CDR3 nucleotides read TGCGCCAGCAGCCAAGAAAAGGGGCCCTATGGCTACACCTTC. Translating it yields CASSQEKGPYGYTF.

The CDR3 bases are TGTGCCAGCTCACCCGCGGAGGAAAGCACAGATACGCAGTATTTT. This sequence encodes CASSPAEESTDTQYF. The chain employs TRBV18 and TRBJ2-3; D possibly corresponds to TRBD2 (5 bases). There are 15 residues in the CDR3. Germline CDR1 KGHSH, CDR2 LQKENI. Between the trimmed V and J ends, which lost 3 bases and 0 bases, there was a span of 10 bases.

This rearrangement joins TRBV6-6 to TRBJ1-1; D gene unclear. The germline V gene encodes CDR1 MNHNY and CDR2 SVGAGI (reference sequence). Deletions cut 6 bases from V and 11 bases from J, with 13 bases between. CDR3 size: 11 residues. This CDR3 reads CASSPQIGAFF. The CDR3 bases are TGTGCCAGCAGCCCTCAGATCGGGGCTTTCTTT.

The chain recombines TRBV25-1 with TRBJ1-4; the match to TRBD1 covers 7 bases. V lost 4 bases, J lost 12 bases, and 8 bases stayed unmatched. CDR1 is MGHDK, CDR2 SYGVNS, per germline. The CDR3 is made up of 13 amino acids. This CDR3 reads CASSVGGETELFF. In nucleotides, the CDR3 is TGTGCCAGCAGTGTAGGGGGCGAGACAGAACTGTTTTTT. The full variable domain, in which reference TRBV25-1 and TRBJ1-4 provide the parts outside the CDR3, is EADIYQTPRYLVIGTGKKITLECSQTMGHDKMYWYQQDPGMELHLIHYSYGVNSTEKGDLSSESTVSRIRTEHFPLTLESARPSHTSQYLCASSVGGETELFFGSGTQLSVL.